The 30 T cell receptor beta chains presented below share a single source sample, sequenced in a study of cytomegalovirus exposure and HLA in healthy donors. Both 60 Vbeta primers and 13 Jbeta primers went into the PCR. Sequencing was performed with immunoSEQ multiplex PCR; in TCRdb, only in-frame clones are kept and a portion is missing. The repertoire holds a few hundred thousand clones, with approximately 82% as singletons. Sequencing used PBMCs. The receptors were gathered from a woman in her forties or fifties in good health and CMV-seropositive.

The J gene is TRBJ1-5, the V gene TRBV7-2; 10 bases map to TRBD1. There are 16 residues in the CDR3. Unmatched junction bases numbered 5, after V lost 1 base and J lost 5 bases. Germline loops: CDR1 SGHTA, CDR2 FQGNSA. The CDR3 DNA reads TGTGCCAGCAGCTTAGGGTGGGACAGGGGAGATCAGCCCCAGCATTTT. Residues: CASSLGWDRGDQPQHF.

The chain couples TRBV4-1 to TRBJ2-7, with 7 bases matching TRBD2. The CDR3 runs 17 residues. The J segment lost 3 bases and the V segment lost 0 bases, leaving 11 bases of the junction unmatched. The germline gives CDR1 MGHRA, CDR2 YSYEKL. For the CDR3, the DNA is TGCGCCAGCAGCCAAGAACCCTTCCAGCGGGGTTACTACGAGCAGTACTTC. Protein: CASSQEPFQRGYYEQYF.

The chain employs TRBV5-8 and TRBJ1-3; possible D gene TRBD1, 5 bases. The CDR3 has 15 residues. Germline V CDR1 and CDR2: SGHTS, YDEGEE. V was pared by 2 bases and J by 0 bases, with 9 bases between. The CDR3: CASSFREYSGNTIYF. The CDR3 DNA is TGTGCCAGCAGCTTCAGGGAATACTCTGGAAACACCATATATTTT.

The rearrangement links TRBV7-3 to TRBJ2-1, with no clear D. The CDR3 has 13 amino acids. Germline V CDR1 and CDR2: SGHTA, FQGTGA. Trimming removed 0 bases at V and 5 bases at J, with 5 bases between. CDR3 nucleotide sequence: TGTGCCAGCAGCTTAACTCCGGACAATGAGCAGTTCTTC. Its translation: CASSLTPDNEQFF.

Only a few counts were recorded for this clone. The V gene is TRBV5-6, the J gene TRBJ1-2; TRBD1 matches at 7 bases. The CDR3 spans 13 residues. V lost 4 bases and J lost 5; bases outside the gene matches: 5. CDR1 is SGHDT and CDR2 is YYEEEE in the germline V gene. The DNA for the CDR3 is TGTGCCAGCAGCCCAACAGGGGTATATGGCTACACCTTC. The encoded protein is CASSPTGVYGYTF.

Concerning this clone: At one boundary the junction diverges from the germline segment, which might be a read error. The V gene is TRBV7-9, the J gene TRBJ2-7, with 10 bases identical to TRBD1. Germline V gives CDR1 SEHNR, CDR2 FQNEAQ (reference sequence). The CDR3 totals 12 residues. The CDR3 reads CSSSPGTGVLYF. DNA of the CDR3: TGTTCCAGCAGCCCCGGGACAGGGGTCCTTTACTTC.

The chain uses TRBV19 and TRBJ2-2, with a tentative D call TRBD1 (5 bases). The CDR3 totals 14 residues. The germline V gene has CDR1 LNHDA and CDR2 SQIVND (reference sequence). Between the trimmed V and J ends, which lost 2 bases and 4 bases, there was a span of 8 bases. In nucleotides, the CDR3 is TGTGCCAGTAGTATATCAGGGTCCACCGGGGAGCTGTTTTTT. Amino acids: CASSISGSTGELFF.

This chain joins TRBV30 and TRBJ1-5; D is uncertain. Germline lookup yields CDR1 GTSNPN and CDR2 SVGIG (reference sequence). The CDR3 sequence is 14 residues long. Trimming removed 1 base at V and 1 base at J, with 8 bases between. The CDR3 region is CAWSGRASNQPQHF. As DNA, the CDR3 is TGTGCCTGGAGTGGGAGGGCAAGCAATCAGCCCCAGCATTTT.

The rearrangement links TRBV6-6 to TRBJ1-2, with 10 bases fitting TRBD1. CDR3 length: 14 residues. Germline-derived CDR1 and CDR2 are MNHNY and SVGAGI (reference sequence). V shed 6 bases and J 2 bases; nucleotides not matched to a gene: 3. The CDR3 nucleotides read TGTGCCAGCAGGGGGACAGGGGTGAACTATGGCTACACCTTC. Its protein is CASRGTGVNYGYTF.

The V gene is TRBV5-1, the J gene TRBJ1-2, with 9 positions matching TRBD1. This CDR3 has 15 amino acids. Germline values: CDR1 SGHRS, CDR2 YFSETQ. Unmatched junction bases numbered 7, after V lost 2 bases and J lost 5 bases. CDR3 residues: CASSLTFGTGYGYTF. For the CDR3, the DNA is TGCGCCAGCAGCTTAACTTTTGGGACAGGGTATGGCTACACCTTC.

V usage is TRBV29-1 and J usage is TRBJ2-1; possibly TRBD2 for D (5 bases). V was trimmed by 3 bases and J by 7 bases, leaving 16 bases between them. CDR3 length: 14 amino acids. Looked up from germline, CDR1 is SQVTM and CDR2 is ANQGSEA. CDR3 coding DNA: TGCAGCGTTGAGGGCGGGCCGATATGGAATGAGCAGTTCTTC. Protein sequence: CSVEGGPIWNEQFF.

The chain couples TRBV25-1 to TRBJ1-2, with D perhaps TRBD1 (5 bases). CDR1 MGHDK and CDR2 SYGVNS come from the germline V gene. Trimming left V 6 bases short and J 1 base short, with 9 bases between. This CDR3 spans 13 amino acids. CDR3 nucleotides: TGTGCCAGCAGAGACAGTCTTAACTATGGCTACACCTTC. This gives the protein CASRDSLNYGYTF.

J is TRBJ2-5 and V is TRBV4-2; 13 nucleotides align to TRBD2. CDR1 is LGHNA, CDR2 YNFKEQ, per germline. V was clipped by 4 bases and J by 0 bases; unmatched bases: 14. The CDR3 has 20 residues. Written as DNA, the CDR3 is TGTGCCAGCAGCCGGGATCTTGGGACTAGCGGGGTGACGTACCAAGAGACCCAGTACTTC. Its translation is CASSRDLGTSGVTYQETQYF.

The V and J genes are TRBV25-1 and TRBJ2-2, with D tentatively TRBD2 (5 bases). This CDR3 has 15 amino acids. Germline CDR1 reads MGHDK; CDR2 reads SYGVNS. Trimming stripped 3 bases from V and 6 bases from J, with 14 bases between. Here the CDR3 DNA reads TGTGCCAGCAGTGAGCTCGGGGAAGTGGCCGGGGAGCTGTTTTTT. This translates into CASSELGEVAGELFF.

V gene TRBV27 combines with J gene TRBJ1-6, with a tentative D call TRBD1 (6 bases). The length of the CDR3 is 15 residues. Germline-derived CDR1 and CDR2 are MNHEY and SMNVEV (reference sequence). V was pared by 3 bases and J by 9 bases, with 15 bases between. CDR3 loop: CASSLGGTLASPLHF. The CDR3 nucleotides read TGTGCCAGCAGTTTGGGGGGGACATTAGCTTCACCCCTCCACTTT.

The V call is TRBV5-6, the J call TRBJ1-2, with 7 bases identical to TRBD1. Germline-derived CDR1 and CDR2 are SGHDT and YYEEEE. V lost 0 bases, J lost 6 bases, and 8 bases stayed unmatched. The CDR3 contains 15 residues. The CDR3: CASSLASRGRDGYTF. As DNA, the CDR3 is TGTGCCAGCAGCTTGGCCTCGAGGGGGCGGGATGGCTACACCTTC.

This clone has only a few counts. The V call is TRBV27, the J call TRBJ1-5, with 7 bases aligning to TRBD1. CDR3 length equals 13 residues. Germline loops: CDR1 MNHEY, CDR2 SMNVEV (reference sequence). Trimming cost V 6 bases and J 6 bases; bases outside gene matches: 5. The CDR3 sequence is CASSRGFGQPQHF. In DNA form, the CDR3 reads TGTGCCAGCAGCAGGGGGTTTGGTCAGCCCCAGCATTTT.

A few counts support this clone. V and J are TRBV5-1 and TRBJ1-1; TRBD1 matches at 11 bases. The V and J ends lost 4 bases and 5 bases, in that order; junction bases with no gene match: 7. This CDR3 region has 15 residues. Germline CDR1 SGHRS, CDR2 YFSETQ. CDR3 DNA sequence: TGCGCCAGCAGCAGCGGGACAGGGGGGGTAACTGAAGCTTTCTTT. This translates into CASSSGTGGVTEAFF.

This clone was counted once. This rearrangement joins TRBV6-6 to TRBJ2-3; D is perhaps TRBD2 (7 bases). This CDR3 has 15 amino acids. Trimming cost V 0 bases and J 2 bases, with 9 bases left between them. Germline V gene data show CDR1 as MNHNY and CDR2 as SVGAGI (reference sequence). The CDR3 here is CASSYSRGATDTQYF. The CDR3 DNA is TGTGCCAGCAGTTACTCCCGGGGGGCCACAGATACGCAGTATTTT.

The chain couples TRBV6-1 to TRBJ1-1; 7 bases line up with TRBD1. The germline V gene has CDR1 MNHNS and CDR2 SASEGT. The ends lost 8 bases at V and 4 bases at J; junction bases unmatched: 10. The CDR3 extends over 14 amino acids. CDR3 DNA: TGTGCCAGCTCGATGCACAGGGGAAGCACTGAAGCTTTCTTT. This sequence encodes CASSMHRGSTEAFF.

This chain links TRBV10-3 with TRBJ2-3; 12 bases align to TRBD2. This CDR3 is built from 17 residues. V lost 2 bases and J lost 2; bases outside the gene matches: 5. Germline V lookup: CDR1 ENHRY, CDR2 SYGVKD. In nucleotides, the CDR3 is TGTGCCATCAGTGAGCGGACTAGCGGGGCCCTCACAGATACGCAGTATTTT. It specifies CAISERTSGALTDTQYF.

The V call is TRBV2, the J call TRBJ1-2; the match to TRBD1 covers 11 bases. The length of the CDR3 is 16 residues. Germline V gives CDR1 SNHLY, CDR2 FYNNEI. The J segment lost 4 bases and the V segment lost 6 bases, leaving 10 bases of the junction unmatched. CDR3: CASRRTGGVSGYGYTF. CDR3 nucleotides: TGTGCCAGCAGACGGACAGGGGGCGTCTCCGGCTATGGCTACACCTTC.

The V and J genes are TRBV10-1 and TRBJ2-2; D possibly corresponds to TRBD1 (5 bases). The CDR3 is 16 amino acids. The V end was cut by 3 bases, the J end by 5 bases, with 16 bases between. Germline V CDR1 and CDR2: WNHNN, SYGVQD (reference sequence). The CDR3 DNA follows: TGCGCCAGCAGTGAAAAGGGGCTGAGTGGGACCGGGGAGCTGTTTTTT. Residues: CASSEKGLSGTGELFF.

The chain is built from TRBV11-2 and TRBJ2-5; D gene unclear. Trimming took 7 bases from V and 4 from J, leaving 10 bases between them. CDR1 and CDR2 from the germline V gene are SGHAT and FQNNGV. The CDR3 runs to 12 residues. CDR3 residues: CASTLQRETQYF. Here the CDR3 DNA reads TGTGCCAGCACCCTCCAGCGAGAGACCCAGTACTTC.

A note on this clone: Germline and junction disagree at one end, which may indicate a read error. The chain couples TRBV11-3 to TRBJ2-1; the D gene is possibly TRBD1 (5 bases). The germline V gene encodes CDR1 SGHNT and CDR2 YENEEA. The CDR3 spans 13 residues. The CDR3 protein is CASSPSRQSPRVF. The CDR3 coding sequence is TGTGCCAGCAGCCCTTCTCGACAGTCGCCTAGGGTCTTC.

V is TRBV15 and J is TRBJ1-2; maybe TRBD1 (6 bases). Trimming took off 0 bases at V and 7 bases at J, with 15 bases between the two ends. Germline values: CDR1 LNHNV, CDR2 YYDKDF (reference sequence). The CDR3 is 15 residues long. This CDR3 is CATSRDGAGVAGYTF. In DNA, the CDR3 is TGTGCCACCAGCAGAGATGGGGCAGGGGTAGCTGGCTACACCTTC.

The chain is built from TRBV4-1 and TRBJ2-7; 9 bases align to TRBD1. Germline values: CDR1 MGHRA, CDR2 YSYEKL. V lost 0 bases to trimming and J lost 0 bases; unmatched junction nucleotides: 9. The CDR3 loop spans 18 amino acids. In DNA form, the CDR3 reads TGCGCCAGCAGCCAAGATCTGAGGGACAGGGTGGCCTCCTACGAGCAGTACTTC. Its protein product is CASSQDLRDRVASYEQYF.

CDR3 in DNA: TGTGCCAGCAGCTTGGAGAATAACAATGAGCAGTTCTTC. This codes for CASSLENNNEQFF. The chain employs TRBV11-2 and TRBJ2-1, with D unclear. CDR1 and CDR2 (germline): SGHAT, FQNNGV. The CDR3 runs to 13 residues. Trimming took 3 bases from V and 5 from J, leaving 8 bases between them.

V and J are TRBV30 and TRBJ1-5, with a possible D match to TRBD1 (6 bases). This CDR3 comprises 13 residues. The germline V and J ends were trimmed by 2 bases and 6 bases, with 11 bases remaining between them. CDR1 is GTSNPN, CDR2 SVGIG, per germline (reference sequence). The DNA for the CDR3 is TGTGCCTGGAGTATACAGGGAAGTCAGCCCCAGCATTTT. Translated: CAWSIQGSQPQHF.

The V and J genes are TRBV30 and TRBJ1-1; TRBD1 is a possible D gene (6 bases). Per germline, CDR1 GTSNPN and CDR2 SVGIG (reference sequence). The CDR3 spans 12 residues. V lost 2 bases to trimming and J lost 3 bases, with 7 bases between them. CDR3 nucleotides: TGTGCCTGGAGTAGGACAGACACTGAAGCTTTCTTT. Amino acids: CAWSRTDTEAFF.